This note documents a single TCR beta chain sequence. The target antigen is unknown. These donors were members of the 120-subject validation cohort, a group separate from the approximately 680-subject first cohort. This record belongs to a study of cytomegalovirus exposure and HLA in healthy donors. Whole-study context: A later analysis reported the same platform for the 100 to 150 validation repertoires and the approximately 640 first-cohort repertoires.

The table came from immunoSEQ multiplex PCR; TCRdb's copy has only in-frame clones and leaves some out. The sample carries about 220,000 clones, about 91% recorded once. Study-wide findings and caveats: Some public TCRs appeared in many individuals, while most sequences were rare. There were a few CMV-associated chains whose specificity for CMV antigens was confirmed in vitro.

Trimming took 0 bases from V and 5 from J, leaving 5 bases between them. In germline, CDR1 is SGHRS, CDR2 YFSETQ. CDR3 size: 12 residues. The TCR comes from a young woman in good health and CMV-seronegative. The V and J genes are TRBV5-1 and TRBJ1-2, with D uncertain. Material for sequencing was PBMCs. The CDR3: CASSLDGYGYTF. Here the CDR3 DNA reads TGCGCCAGCAGCTTGGACGGTTATGGCTACACCTTC.